Listed below are T cell receptor beta chains from one sample, sequenced in a study of cytomegalovirus exposure and HLA in healthy donors. Assay: immunoSEQ multiplex PCR; the TCRdb copy retains only in-frame clones and omits some. In total, the table holds about 130,000 clones. The sample comprised PBMCs. These receptors originate from a woman aged 60 to 75 in good health and CMV-seronegative. Each CDR3 is given with its conserved first and last residue. D genes are given only for firm matches.

v_gene,j_gene,d_gene,CDR3nt,CDR3aa
TRBV7-6,TRBJ1-4,TRBD1,TGTGCCAGCAGCTTTGGGACAGCCCGTTCCTCAACTAATGAAAAACTGTTTTTT,CASSFGTARSSTNEKLFF
TRBV10-3,TRBJ1-5,.,TGTGCCATCAGTGAGTCGGTCAGGAGCAATCAGCCCCAGCATTTT,CAISESVRSNQPQHF
TRBV4-1,TRBJ1-5,TRBD1,TGCGCCAGCAGCCAAGATCCCTGGACAGGATCTGGTCAGCCCCAGCATTTT,CASSQDPWTGSGQPQHF
TRBV4-1,TRBJ1-6,.,TGCGCCAGCAGCCCGCAGGATAGCTCCTATAATTCACCCCTCCACTTT,CASSPQDSSYNSPLHF
TRBV6-6,TRBJ2-2,.,TGTGCCAGCAGACATCTGGCAGACTTACCCGGGGAGCTGTTTTTT,CASRHLADLPGELFF
TRBV7-2,TRBJ1-5,.,TGTGCCAGCAGCTTAGCCAGGGGCAATCAGCCCCAGCATTTT,CASSLARGNQPQHF
TRBV28,TRBJ2-5,TRBD1,TGTGCCAGCAGTTTAACAGGGGCAGGGCAAGAGACCCAGTACTTC,CASSLTGAGQETQYF
TRBV11-2,TRBJ2-7,.,TGTGCCAGCAGCTTTCTGTCCTACGAGCAGTACTTC,CASSFLSYEQYF
TRBV5-1,TRBJ2-5,TRBD1,TGCGCCAGCAGCACCGGGACAGGGCGGGAGACCCAGTACTTC,CASSTGTGRETQYF
TRBV19,TRBJ1-1,.,TGTGCCAGTAGTCGCGTACAGGGTGAAGCTTTCTTT,CASSRVQGEAFF
TRBV19,TRBJ1-6,TRBD1,TGTGCCAGTAGTATTCAGGGGGATAATTCACCCCTCCACTTT,CASSIQGDNSPLHF
TRBV7-3,TRBJ2-2,TRBD2,TGTGCCAGCAGCTTAATAGCGGGAGAGGTCACCGGGGAGCTGTTTTTT,CASSLIAGEVTGELFF
TRBV10-3,TRBJ2-3,TRBD2,TGTGCCTCCCGGGTGGGACTAGCGGGGGCAGATACGCAGTATTTT,CASRVGLAGADTQYF
TRBV28,TRBJ1-1,TRBD1,TGTGCCAGCAGTGACCCGGGACAGAGCCCTCTTGAAGCTTTCTTT,CASSDPGQSPLEAFF
TRBV7-2,TRBJ1-2,.,TGTGCCAGCAGCTTAGCGAAATATAGGCAGGGAGGTGGCTACACCTTC,CASSLAKYRQGGGYTF
TRBV28,TRBJ1-5,.,TGTGCCAGCAGTTTAGAGTGGCAGCCCCAGCATTTT,CASSLEWQPQHF
TRBV30,TRBJ1-2,.,TGTGCCTGGAGTGTGGCGGGGGCTGGCTACACCTTC,CAWSVAGAGYTF
TRBV4-2,TRBJ2-3,.,TGTGCCAGCAGCCAAGATTCGGGAAAACCTTGGAATACGCAGTATTTT,CASSQDSGKPWNTQYF
TRBV9,TRBJ2-1,.,TGTGCCAGCACCAACACTAATAATGAGCAGTTCTTC,CASTNTNNEQFF